This entry lists 20 T cell receptor beta chains sequenced from one sample in a study of T cell changes during pregnancy in multiple sclerosis. The method was immunoSEQ multiplex PCR; TCRdb's version includes in-frame clones alone and lacks a portion of them. The table lists about 40,000 clones, approximately 94% of them singletons. The sample was peripheral blood, taken in the third trimester of pregnancy. These receptors came from a female donor with multiple sclerosis, enrolled in a pregnancy study.

V usage is TRBV10-3 and J usage is TRBJ1-5; the D is unclear. From germline, CDR1 is ENHRY and CDR2 SYGVKD. The CDR3 has 13 residues. V was pared by 4 bases and J by 7 bases, with 11 bases between. The CDR3 is CAISGGGIQPQHF. The CDR3 DNA reads TGTGCCATCAGTGGAGGCGGTATCCAGCCCCAGCATTTT.

This chain joins TRBV10-3 and TRBJ2-5; D remains ambiguous. Trimming cost V 3 bases and J 2 bases, with 4 bases left between them. Germline V CDR1 and CDR2: ENHRY, SYGVKD. CDR3 size: 12 residues. This chain's CDR3 is CAISEQQETQYF. Written as DNA, the CDR3 is TGTGCCATCAGTGAACAGCAAGAGACCCAGTACTTC.

V usage is TRBV19 and J usage is TRBJ1-3; D might be TRBD1 (6 bases). The CDR3 length is 15 residues. V dropped 6 bases and J dropped 4 bases, with 16 bases sitting between them. Germline CDR1 reads LNHDA; CDR2 reads SQIVND (reference sequence). Here the CDR3 reads CASRSLQGSGNTIYF. CDR3 DNA sequence: TGTGCCAGTAGGTCTTTACAGGGATCAGGAAACACCATATATTTT.

The chain combines TRBV13 with TRBJ2-3, with 7 positions matching TRBD1. Germline CDR1 is PRHDT and CDR2 is FYEKMQ (reference sequence). The CDR3 sequence is 14 residues long. The J segment lost 1 base and the V segment lost 7 bases, leaving 5 bases of the junction unmatched. CDR3 region: CASTDRAGTDTQYF. CDR3 DNA sequence: TGTGCCAGCACCGACAGGGCTGGCACAGATACGCAGTATTTT.

The chain links TRBV15 to TRBJ1-5; D not certain. The germline gives CDR1 LNHNV, CDR2 YYDKDF (reference sequence). V lost 0 bases and J 0 bases, leaving 15 bases between the germline ends. The CDR3 is 18 amino acids. CDR3 residues: CATSRDKGRAYSNQPQHF. The DNA of the CDR3 is TGTGCCACCAGCAGAGATAAAGGGCGGGCTTATAGCAATCAGCCCCAGCATTTT.

This clone was detected only a few times. The J gene is TRBJ1-2, the V gene TRBV4-1, with D hard to call. The V end lost 0 bases, the J end lost 2 bases, and 10 bases lay between the germline ends. CDR1 and CDR2 (germline): MGHRA, YSYEKL. There are 15 residues in the CDR3. The CDR3 bases are TGCGCCAGCAGCCAAGAGCCCGGGATCAACTATGGCTACACCTTC. This sequence encodes CASSQEPGINYGYTF.

This chain uses TRBV27 with TRBJ1-1, with D perhaps matching TRBD1 (5 bases). The CDR3 has 16 residues. V was clipped by 6 bases and J by 0 bases, with 17 bases between them. Germline-derived CDR1 and CDR2 are MNHEY and SMNVEV (reference sequence). The CDR3 reads CASRGSEGSMNTEAFF. The CDR3 coding sequence is TGTGCCAGCAGGGGTTCGGAGGGGAGCATGAACACTGAAGCTTTCTTT.

The chain has TRBV6-5 and TRBJ2-7, with TRBD1 identical over 7 bases. V shed 6 bases and J 1 base; nucleotides not matched to a gene: 6. This CDR3 spans 14 amino acids. CDR1 is MNHEY, CDR2 SVGAGI, per germline. The CDR3, as DNA: TGTGCCAGCAGCTCTACAGGGGTGTCCTACGAGCAGTACTTC. It yields the protein CASSSTGVSYEQYF.

The gene calls are TRBV30 and TRBJ2-6, with D perhaps TRBD2 (5 bases). The CDR3 length is 17 residues. V was cut by 0 bases and J by 3 bases, with 15 bases left in between. The germline V gene encodes CDR1 GTSNPN and CDR2 SVGIG (reference sequence). CDR3 nucleotide sequence: TGTGCCTGGAGTGTTATGCCTTCCGGAGGTGGGGCCAACGTCCTGACTTTC. This encodes CAWSVMPSGGGANVLTF.

The V gene is TRBV11-2, the J gene TRBJ1-2; 7 bases are a match to TRBD1. CDR3 length: 16 residues. V shed 5 bases, J shed 6 bases, and the junction held 15 bases outside the gene matches. Germline V CDR1 and CDR2: SGHAT, FQNNGV. The CDR3 DNA reads TGTGCCAGCAGCCCTAGACAGGGTATCAGATTGGATGGCTACACCTTC. Amino acid sequence: CASSPRQGIRLDGYTF.

The rearrangement uses TRBV28 and TRBJ1-2, with unresolved D. Trimming took 8 bases from V and 5 from J, leaving 21 bases between them. Per the germline V gene, CDR1 is MDHEN and CDR2 is SYDVKM. CDR3 length: 15 amino acids. This chain's CDR3 is CASGSMITGGYGYTF. The CDR3 DNA sequence: TGTGCCAGCGGCTCGATGATAACTGGAGGGTATGGCTACACCTTC.

This sequence joins TRBV9 and TRBJ1-4; 9 nucleotides match TRBD1. The germline gives CDR1 SGDLS, CDR2 YYNGEE. Trimming took 0 bases from V and 8 from J; bases not matched to a gene: 8. The CDR3 is 16 residues long. The CDR3 DNA follows: TGTGCCAGCAGCGTAGGAACAGGGGGCTGGCGGGAAAAACTGTTTTTT. Translating it yields CASSVGTGGWREKLFF.

The CDR3 DNA follows: TGTGCCAGCAGCATTGCACAGGGTAGCTCCTACGAGCAGTACTTC. It yields the protein CASSIAQGSSYEQYF. This chain uses TRBV7-9 with TRBJ2-7; possible D gene TRBD1, 6 bases. This CDR3 comprises 15 residues. Trimming shortened V by 5 bases and J by 0 bases, and 14 bases separated the two germline ends. The germline gives CDR1 SEHNR, CDR2 FQNEAQ (reference sequence).

This clone has just one count. This chain connects TRBV10-3 to TRBJ1-4, with 9 nucleotides matching TRBD1. The CDR3 runs 13 residues. V was clipped by 10 bases and J by 8 bases; unmatched bases: 8. The germline V gene has CDR1 ENHRY and CDR2 SYGVKD. CDR3 loop: CATTGGPGEKLFF. The CDR3 region has the DNA TGTGCCACCACAGGGGGCCCTGGGGAAAAACTGTTTTTT.

The rearrangement joins TRBV25-1 to TRBJ1-2; no clear D gene. Germline assignment: CDR1 MGHDK and CDR2 SYGVNS. V gave up 8 bases and J gave up 0 bases, with 13 bases separating them. The CDR3 contains 14 residues. The CDR3 nucleotides read TGTGCCAGCCGGGGTGTGGGTCCTAACTATGGCTACACCTTC. This gives the protein CASRGVGPNYGYTF.

The chain employs TRBV21-1 and TRBJ2-7; TRBD1, the table's D call, lacks a check against the DNA. TRBV21-1 is a documented pseudogene. The CDR3 has 18 residues. As DNA, the CDR3 is TGTGCCAGCAGCAAAACTGGGACAGGGAGCTCGATCTCCTACGAGCAGTACTTC. Amino acid sequence: CASSKTGTGSSISYEQYF.

This chain joins TRBV28 and TRBJ1-3; the match to TRBD1 covers 7 bases. The CDR3 consists of 15 residues. In germline, CDR1 is MDHEN, CDR2 SYDVKM. The J segment lost 4 bases and the V segment lost 6 bases, leaving 9 bases of the junction unmatched. CDR3 nucleotide sequence: TGTGCCAGCAGGACCGAGGGGGCAGGAGGAAACACCATATATTTT. Its translation: CASRTEGAGGNTIYF.

The chain combines TRBV9 with TRBJ1-1; TRBD1 agrees at 10 bases. Germline CDR1 reads SGDLS; CDR2 reads YYNGEE. The CDR3 runs 17 residues. Losses at the gene ends were 4 bases for V and 5 bases for J; bases not matched to a gene: 14. In DNA form, the CDR3 reads TGTGCCAGCAGCCCCGAATCGACAGGGGGCGGAGGAACTGAAGCTTTCTTT. It encodes CASSPESTGGGGTEAFF.

The genes are TRBV7-3 and TRBJ2-5; TRBD2 is a possible D gene (6 bases). This CDR3 is 16 amino acids long. The ends were cut back, 5 bases at V and 2 bases at J, with 18 bases in the middle. Looked up from germline, CDR1 is SGHTA and CDR2 is FQGTGA. CDR3 loop: CASSPLGPGTQETQYF. The CDR3 DNA reads as TGTGCCAGCAGCCCCCTGGGTCCCGGGACTCAAGAGACCCAGTACTTC.

The J gene is TRBJ2-7, the V gene TRBV29-1; possible D gene TRBD1, 6 bases. Germline V CDR1 and CDR2: SQVTM, ANQGSEA. V lost 7 bases, J lost 0 bases, and 10 bases lay in between. The CDR3 consists of 12 residues. In nucleotides, the CDR3 is TGCAGCGCTCGGGACAACTCCTACGAGCAGTACTTC. The encoded protein is CSARDNSYEQYF.